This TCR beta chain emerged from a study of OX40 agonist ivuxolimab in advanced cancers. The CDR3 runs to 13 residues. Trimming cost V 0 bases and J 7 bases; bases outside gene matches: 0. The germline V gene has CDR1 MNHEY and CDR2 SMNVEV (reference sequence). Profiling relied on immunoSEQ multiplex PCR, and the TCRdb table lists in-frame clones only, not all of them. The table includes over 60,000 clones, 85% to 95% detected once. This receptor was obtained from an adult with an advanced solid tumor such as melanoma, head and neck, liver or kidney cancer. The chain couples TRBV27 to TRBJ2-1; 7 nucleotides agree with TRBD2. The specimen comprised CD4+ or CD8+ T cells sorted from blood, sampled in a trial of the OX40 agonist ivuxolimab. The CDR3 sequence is CASSLSGGNEQFF. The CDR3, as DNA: TGTGCCAGCAGTTTATCGGGGGGGAATGAGCAGTTCTTC.